A selection of T cell receptor beta chains follows, all from one sample in a study of T cell responses to AZD1222 COVID-19 vaccine. Some clones are missing from TCRdb's copy, which holds only in-frame ones; the method was immunoSEQ multiplex PCR. Here the sample spans about 120,000 clones, about 91% being singletons. The input for sequencing was peripheral blood, taken on day 0 of AZD1222 vaccination. Every receptor here comes from an adult in good health. Both conserved end residues are part of each CDR3. A D gene is named only where the DNA matches it firmly. The size entry is marked missing in some rows and otherwise reads once, few, many or a size class.

abundance	j_gene	len	v_gene	d_gene	CDR3nt	CDR3aa
NA	TRBJ2-7	14	TRBV7-2	NA	TGTGCCAGCAGCTTAGTGGCAGCATCCTACGAGCAGTACTTC	CASSLVAASYEQYF
NA	TRBJ2-7	17	TRBV27	NA	TGTGCCAGCAGTTTACAGGAGCCGGCTAGCGAGACCTACGAGCAGTACTTC	CASSLQEPASETYEQYF
NA	TRBJ1-2	16	TRBV9	TRBD1	TGTGCCAGCAGCGTAGGCGGGACAGGGGGACAGTATGGCTACACCTTC	CASSVGGTGGQYGYTF
once	TRBJ2-6	16	TRBV6-5	NA	TGTGCCAGCAGTTACTCGGAAAGGGCTGGGGCCAACGTCCTGACTTTC	CASSYSERAGANVLTF
NA	TRBJ1-6	14	TRBV19	NA	TGTGCCAGTAGTATCAGATACGAGGGTTCACCCCTCCACTTT	CASSIRYEGSPLHF
once	TRBJ2-4	15	TRBV6-5	TRBD1	TGTGCCAGCAGGGAGGGACAGGGGGGGAAAAACATTCAGTACTTC	CASREGQGGKNIQYF
once	TRBJ1-2	13	TRBV12-5	NA	TGTGCTAGTGGTTTCTCATCCGACTATGGCTACACCTTC	CASGFSSDYGYTF
NA	TRBJ1-5	14	TRBV19	TRBD1	TGTGCCAGTAGTATCGACAGGGGCAATCAGCCCCAGCATTTT	CASSIDRGNQPQHF
NA	TRBJ2-3	16	TRBV29-1	NA	TGCAGCGTTGAAGTCGCGCGCAAGACCCTCACAGATACGCAGTATTTT	CSVEVARKTLTDTQYF
NA	TRBJ2-1	13	TRBV5-1	TRBD2	TGCGCCAGCACAGCTAGCGGATTAAATGAGCAGTTCTTC	CASTASGLNEQFF
NA	TRBJ1-2	15	TRBV3-1/TRBV3-2	NA	TGTGCCAGCAGCTCCCGAGGGAACAGAGGCTATGGCTACACCTTC	CASSSRGNRGYGYTF
NA	TRBJ2-5	13	TRBV6-5	TRBD1	TGTGCCAGCAGGCACAGGGGGGTAGAGACCCAGTACTTC	CASRHRGVETQYF